This is a list of T cell receptor beta chains from one sample in a study of spatial heterogeneity in lung cancer. TCRdb fed the 5' RACE reads into MiXCR, producing one record per CDR3 protein. The sample contains 2,000 to 3,000 distinct CDR3 sequences, about 4.3% of which appear only once. Material: normal lung tissue next to the tumor, obtained at surgery. These receptors came from a female donor with early-stage non-small cell lung cancer. CDR3s include the opening cysteine and the closing phenylalanine or tryptophan. Each record gives: CDR3 DNA, CDR3 protein, CDR3 length, clone size, V gene, D gene, J gene. A D gene is named only where the DNA matches it firmly. Some rows have no size entry. The others give once, few or many, or a class for an expanded clone.

TGTGCCAGCAGCTTGGGGGACAGCCTAGAAATCTATGGCTACACCTTC,CASSLGDSLEIYGYTF,16,many,TRBV5-6,TRBD1,TRBJ1-2
TGTGCCAGCAGCTCAGACGGCCGGGGGCCCAATCAGCCCCAGCATTTT,CASSSDGRGPNQPQHF,16,many,TRBV5-5,NA,TRBJ1-5
TGTGCCAGCAGCTTAGATCCCGGACTGATTACCTACGAGCAGTACTTC,CASSLDPGLITYEQYF,16,medium-sized,TRBV7-8,NA,TRBJ2-7
TGTGCCACCAGTGACGCCGACAGCACAGATACGCAGTATTTT,CATSDADSTDTQYF,14,medium-sized,TRBV24-1,NA,TRBJ2-3
TGTGCCAGCAGCACCCTAGGAGGGGGCAGTAATCTGGCTTTCTTT,CASSTLGGGSNLAFF,15,NA,TRBV7-8,TRBD1,TRBJ1-1
TGCAGTGCTAGAGACGGACGGCTGAACACCGGGGAGCTGTTTTTT,CSARDGRLNTGELFF,15,many,TRBV20-1,NA,TRBJ2-2
TGTGCCAGCAGCCAAGAACATCGGCAGGCGCCCACCGGGGAGCTGTTTTTT,CASSQEHRQAPTGELFF,17,few,TRBV4-2,NA,TRBJ2-2
TGCAGCGGAGGACAGGGCATCTACGAGCAGTACTTC,CSGGQGIYEQYF,12,many,TRBV29-1,TRBD1,TRBJ2-7
TGTGCCAGCAGCTTAAATTGGGGGACTGAAGCTTTCTTT,CASSLNWGTEAFF,13,medium-sized,TRBV7-9,NA,TRBJ1-1
TGTGCCAGCAGCTCACCCGGGACAGCCCAATACGAGCAGTACTTC,CASSSPGTAQYEQYF,15,medium-sized,TRBV7-8,TRBD1,TRBJ2-7
TGCAGTGCTAGGTCCATAGAAGGAGACCTGTACCAAGAGACCCAGTACTTC,CSARSIEGDLYQETQYF,17,large,TRBV20-1,NA,TRBJ2-5
TGCGCCAGCAGCCAAGCACAGGGTTTAGGCAAAAACATTCAGTACTTC,CASSQAQGLGKNIQYF,16,medium-sized,TRBV4-1,NA,TRBJ2-4
TGTGCCAGCAGTTTTGGATTTTCAGGGGACCAGCCCCAGCATTTT,CASSFGFSGDQPQHF,15,medium-sized,TRBV27,NA,TRBJ1-5
TGTGCCAGCAGTTACTCGAGAGGGGACAGGGGATTCCTTAGCACAGATACGCAGTATTTT,CASSYSRGDRGFLSTDTQYF,20,medium-sized,TRBV6-5,TRBD1,TRBJ2-3
TGTGCCAGCAGTTCAGACTATCTCTACGAGCAGTACTTC,CASSSDYLYEQYF,13,NA,TRBV2,NA,TRBJ2-7
TGTGCCAGCAGCGCCGATGGACAAAGCACAGATACGCAGTATTTT,CASSADGQSTDTQYF,15,medium-sized,TRBV9,NA,TRBJ2-3
TGTGCTAGTGCCTCGGGGGGACAGGGGCGTCGGTTGGCACGCTACGAGCAGTACTTC,CASASGGQGRRLARYEQYF,19,large,TRBV12-5,TRBD1,TRBJ2-7
TGTGCCAGCAGGGCTAGCGGAGACTACGAGCAGTACTTC,CASRASGDYEQYF,13,medium-sized,TRBV12-3/TRBV12-4,TRBD2,TRBJ2-7
TGTGCCACCAGTGACCCCGGCCTTCCTTATGGTGGGGCCAACGTCCTGACTTTC,CATSDPGLPYGGANVLTF,18,many,TRBV24-1,NA,TRBJ2-6
TGCAGCGTTACAGCTAGCGGGAGGGCGCAAGATGAGCAGTTCTTC,CSVTASGRAQDEQFF,15,many,TRBV29-1,TRBD2,TRBJ2-1
TGTGCCAGCAGCTTAATCGGGCCCAGGGGTCAGTCCTACAATGAGCAGTTCTTC,CASSLIGPRGQSYNEQFF,18,many,TRBV7-2,NA,TRBJ2-1
TGTGCCAGCAGTTTAGTTGGCGGGGAGGGGTACAATGAGCAGTTCTTC,CASSLVGGEGYNEQFF,16,medium-sized,TRBV28,TRBD2,TRBJ2-1
TGTGCCACCAGTGACAGTTTGAACACTGAAGCTTTCTTT,CATSDSLNTEAFF,13,many,TRBV24-1,NA,TRBJ1-1
TGTGCCAGCAGCGTCGATCCGAGAACTGAAGCTTTCTTT,CASSVDPRTEAFF,13,many,TRBV9,NA,TRBJ1-1
TGTGCCAGCAGCTTAGGCCTGACAGGGGGAGAGACCCAGTACTTC,CASSLGLTGGETQYF,15,many,TRBV7-9,TRBD1,TRBJ2-5
TGTGCCAGTAGTAGGGGAGACAACTACGAGCAGTACTTC,CASSRGDNYEQYF,13,many,TRBV19,NA,TRBJ2-7
TGTGCCAGCAGCTTAGCGGCAGCGGCAGGGGCCAACGTCCTGACTTTC,CASSLAAAAGANVLTF,16,many,TRBV7-9,NA,TRBJ2-6
TGTGCCAGCACCACCGGGGGGAATCAGCCCCAGCATTTT,CASTTGGNQPQHF,13,few,TRBV6-5,NA,TRBJ1-5
TGTGCCAGCAGCTTGAGGGGGCAGGGAGTTCGCCAGCCCCAGCATTTT,CASSLRGQGVRQPQHF,16,medium-sized,TRBV5-6,TRBD1,TRBJ1-5
TGCAGTGCTAGAGGGGTTCTAGCGGTAGCCAAAAACATTCAGTACTTC,CSARGVLAVAKNIQYF,16,many,TRBV20-1,TRBD2,TRBJ2-4
TGTGCCAGCAGTGAAGTGGGCCTCAATGAAAAACTGTTTTTT,CASSEVGLNEKLFF,14,medium-sized,TRBV6-1,NA,TRBJ1-4
TGTGCCAGCAGTCCCCGGGGTGCGAGCACTGAAGCTTTCTTT,CASSPRGASTEAFF,14,NA,TRBV28,NA,TRBJ1-1
TGTGCCTGGAAGGGGCTTGGAAACACCATATATTTT,CAWKGLGNTIYF,12,medium-sized,TRBV30,NA,TRBJ1-3
TGTGCCAGCAGTTTATATGACCTCCAGGGGCCCCAGCATTTT,CASSLYDLQGPQHF,14,many,TRBV28,NA,TRBJ1-5
TGCGCCAGCAGCTTGGCCCCGAGGACAGGGATGCTCAATGAGCAGTTCTTC,CASSLAPRTGMLNEQFF,17,many,TRBV5-1,TRBD1,TRBJ2-1
TGCAGTGCCAGGGTCCCACGGGACAGGGGGCATGGCTACACCTTC,CSARVPRDRGHGYTF,15,medium-sized,TRBV20-1,TRBD1,TRBJ1-2
TGTGCCAGCAGTTTAGGTCCGGGCCCCTACGAGCAGTACTTC,CASSLGPGPYEQYF,14,medium-sized,TRBV12-3/TRBV12-4,NA,TRBJ2-7
TGTGCCAGCAGTCCCGTCAGGGGCGCGGGCGGGAAAAATAGCAATCAGCCCCAGCATTTT,CASSPVRGAGGKNSNQPQHF,20,medium-sized,TRBV27,NA,TRBJ1-5
TGCAGTGCTCAACCCCCGGGACTAGCGGGAGACGAGCAGTACTTC,CSAQPPGLAGDEQYF,15,NA,TRBV20-1,TRBD2,TRBJ2-7
TGTGCCACCACTTCCCCTGAGGGGGCGCGGCAAGAGACCCAGTACTTC,CATTSPEGARQETQYF,16,medium-sized,TRBV28,TRBD1,TRBJ2-5
TGTGCCACCCGACCCAGGGGTGCCTATAATTCACCCCTCCACTTT,CATRPRGAYNSPLHF,15,medium-sized,TRBV7-9,NA,TRBJ1-6
TGCGCCAGCACCCCGGGCAGGGCGAAAAATCAGCCCCAGCATTTT,CASTPGRAKNQPQHF,15,few,TRBV4-1,NA,TRBJ1-5
TGTGCCACCCTTGCCGGGACGTTCTACAATGAGCAGTTCTTC,CATLAGTFYNEQFF,14,medium-sized,TRBV6-2/TRBV6-3,NA,TRBJ2-1
TGTGCCAGCAGCTTAGAAACCGGGACAGACGAAAAACTGTTTTTT,CASSLETGTDEKLFF,15,many,TRBV7-9,TRBD1,TRBJ1-4
TGCGCCAGCAGCTTTAGATCGGGGGACGCTGAAGCTTTCTTT,CASSFRSGDAEAFF,14,many,TRBV5-1,NA,TRBJ1-1
TGCGCCAGCAGCCCTTCGGCGGTCTCCTACAATGAGCAGTTCTTC,CASSPSAVSYNEQFF,15,medium-sized,TRBV5-1,NA,TRBJ2-1
TGTGCCAGCAGTGAGTTCGACAGACCCTATGGCTACACCTTC,CASSEFDRPYGYTF,14,medium-sized,TRBV25-1,NA,TRBJ1-2
TGCAGTGCTAGAGGAAGGACTAGCGGGCCTTTCTACGAGCAGTACTTC,CSARGRTSGPFYEQYF,16,many,TRBV20-1,TRBD2,TRBJ2-7
TGTGCCAGCAGCCCGTATTCCAGGGCGAACACCGGGGAGCTGTTTTTT,CASSPYSRANTGELFF,16,large,TRBV11-2,NA,TRBJ2-2
TGTGCCACCAGTGATTTCACAGGGGGGGGAGATACGCAGTATTTT,CATSDFTGGGDTQYF,15,medium-sized,TRBV24-1,NA,TRBJ2-3
TGTGCCAGCAGCTTAGCCCCCTCTGGGGCCAACGTCCTGACTTTC,CASSLAPSGANVLTF,15,medium-sized,TRBV7-3,NA,TRBJ2-6
TGCAGTGCTGACAGGGGTGGGGAAGAAAAACTGTTTTTT,CSADRGGEEKLFF,13,many,TRBV20-1,TRBD1,TRBJ1-4
TGCGCCAGCAGCTTGATGACACAGGCGGGAAATGGACTAGATTTT,CASSLMTQAGNGLDF,15,many,TRBV5-1,NA,TRBJ1-3
TGTGCCAGCAGTTATACGCAGGGGGACTATGGCTACACCTTC,CASSYTQGDYGYTF,14,medium-sized,TRBV6-5,TRBD1,TRBJ1-2